This T cell receptor (beta chain) was observed in a study of blood T cell repertoires in COVID-19. Turning to the study itself: Italy, Spain and the United States were the sources of the convalescent and acute COVID-19 samples. The analysed material was cDNA or gDNA that came from T cells, B-cell-depleted T cells, or PBMCs.

In the authors' methods: Nucleated cell counts were estimated from reference gene primer amplification. The assay was immunoSEQ multiplex PCR, and TCRdb's table has in-frame clones only and misses some. For V, J and clone size, that table is used; D and trimming come from the DNA. The data contain over 200,000 clones, more than 75% of them seen just once; the ten biggest clones take up approximately 2.3%. The CDR3 is 14 residues long. The germline V gene has CDR1 SGHTA and CDR2 FQGTGA. Deletions cut 2 bases from V and 1 base from J, with 8 bases between. The sample consisted of peripheral blood. This TCR was sampled from a woman aged 50 to 60 with acute or convalescent COVID-19. The chain is built from TRBV7-3 and TRBJ1-1; the D gene is possibly TRBD1 (6 bases). The CDR3 is CASSLAGANTEAFF. The CDR3, as DNA: TGTGCCAGCAGCTTAGCAGGGGCGAACACTGAAGCTTTCTTT. The complete variable domain, with remaining parts taken from reference TRBV7-3 and TRBJ1-1, reads GAGVSQTPSNKVTEKGKYVELRCDPISGHTALYWYRQSLGQGPEFLIYFQGTGAADDSGLPNDRFFAVRPEGSVSTLKIQRTERGDSAVYLCASSLAGANTEAFFGQGTRLTVV.